The entry below gives a single TCR beta chain sequence along with its context. Documented treatment: some 19 received Ad26.COV2.S at low or high dose, single or two shots; 5 received placebo; per-sample allocation not given. Sampling took place 63 days after the first vaccine or placebo injection. The sample came from a Boston adult aged 18-55 years. In the vaccine, an Ad26 vector expressed the SARS-CoV-2 spike of the Wuhan strain. The data were produced by immunoSEQ multiplex PCR, yet TCRdb's version contains in-frame clones alone and is incomplete. The table has 500,000 or so clones, approximately 89% seen once; the top ten hold 2.5%. These data come from a study of Ad26.COV2.S vaccination and SARS-CoV-2 variants. Turning to the study itself: Donor joined the COV1001 Ad26.COV2.S trial arm. By the intramuscular route, Ad26.COV2.S was given once, or twice 56 days apart.

This CDR3 spans 17 amino acids. In germline, CDR1 is KGHDR, CDR2 SFDVKD. V shed 4 bases and J shed 1 base, with 18 bases lying between them. The material was peripheral blood, obtained in a trial of Ad26.COV2.S vaccine versus placebo. V usage is TRBV24-1 and J usage is TRBJ1-1; possibly TRBD1 for D (6 bases). The receptor was derived from a person aged 18-60 years who received the Ad26.COV2.S COVID-19 vaccine or a placebo. Here the CDR3 DNA reads TGTGCCACCAGTGACCCCGCTCCACTGGACAGGAACACTGAAGCTTTCTTT. Protein: CATSDPAPLDRNTEAFF.